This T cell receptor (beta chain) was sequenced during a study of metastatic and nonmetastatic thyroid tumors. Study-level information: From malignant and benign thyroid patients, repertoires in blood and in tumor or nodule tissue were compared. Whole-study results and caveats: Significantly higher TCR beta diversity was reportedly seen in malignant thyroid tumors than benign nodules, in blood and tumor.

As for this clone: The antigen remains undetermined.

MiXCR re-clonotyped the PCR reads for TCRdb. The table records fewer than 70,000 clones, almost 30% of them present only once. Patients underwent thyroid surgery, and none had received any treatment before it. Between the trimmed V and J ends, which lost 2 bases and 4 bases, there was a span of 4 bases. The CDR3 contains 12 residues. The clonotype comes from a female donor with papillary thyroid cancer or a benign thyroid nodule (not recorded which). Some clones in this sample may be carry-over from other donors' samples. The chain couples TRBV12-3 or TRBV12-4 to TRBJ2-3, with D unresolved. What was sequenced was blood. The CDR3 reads CASSLSSDTQYF. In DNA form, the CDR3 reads TGTGCCAGCAGTTTATCATCAGATACGCAGTATTTT.